A selection of T cell receptor beta chains follows, all from one sample in a study of persistence of HIV-infected CD4 T cells. Their antigen targets remain unknown. Produced via immunoSEQ multiplex PCR; TCRdb's table is partial and in-frame only. Here the sample spans 40,000 to 55,000 clones, around 75% being singletons. Source: CD4+ T cells sorted from PBMCs after roughly 18-hour stimulation, taken from a patient who received antiretroviral therapy. These receptors all come from an adult man with HIV who was CMV-seropositive. Both conserved end residues are trimmed from each CDR3. D genes are given only for firm matches. Size is omitted from some rows. Given values are once, few, many or a class for expanded clones.

v_gene: TRBV5-5; j_gene: TRBJ2-1; abundance: .; d_gene: .; CDR3aa: ASSFSRVLDNEQF
v_gene: TRBV19; j_gene: TRBJ2-1; abundance: medium-sized; d_gene: .; CDR3aa: ASSVQQGSYNEQF
v_gene: TRBV10-3; j_gene: TRBJ1-4; abundance: .; d_gene: .; CDR3aa: ATGSLGLGNEKLF
v_gene: TRBV10-2; j_gene: TRBJ1-5; abundance: .; d_gene: .; CDR3aa: ASRRTGPNQPQH
v_gene: TRBV30; j_gene: TRBJ1-1; abundance: few; d_gene: .; CDR3aa: AWSGSRGIEAF
v_gene: TRBV2; j_gene: TRBJ2-7; abundance: .; d_gene: .; CDR3aa: ASSEGVASATYEQY
v_gene: TRBV19; j_gene: TRBJ1-1; abundance: .; d_gene: .; CDR3aa: ASSTREMNTEAF
v_gene: TRBV30; j_gene: TRBJ1-1; abundance: few; d_gene: .; CDR3aa: AWSRTPEAF
v_gene: TRBV5-1; j_gene: TRBJ1-5; abundance: .; d_gene: .; CDR3aa: ASSLDNRNQPQH
v_gene: TRBV19; j_gene: TRBJ1-5; abundance: .; d_gene: TRBD1; CDR3aa: ASSREGASNQPQH
v_gene: TRBV7-6; j_gene: TRBJ1-5; abundance: .; d_gene: .; CDR3aa: ASSLGDGYQPQH
v_gene: TRBV3-1/TRBV3-2; j_gene: TRBJ2-1; abundance: .; d_gene: .; CDR3aa: ASSQAKGITYNEQF
v_gene: TRBV7-2; j_gene: TRBJ1-2; abundance: once; d_gene: .; CDR3aa: ASSLQGRGYT
v_gene: TRBV10-3; j_gene: TRBJ1-3; abundance: once; d_gene: TRBD1; CDR3aa: AISGGQSRNTIY
v_gene: TRBV4-2; j_gene: TRBJ1-5; abundance: .; d_gene: .; CDR3aa: ASSQDRDGISNQPQH
v_gene: TRBV6-6; j_gene: TRBJ2-1; abundance: .; d_gene: .; CDR3aa: ASSTDGNEQF
v_gene: TRBV18; j_gene: TRBJ2-3; abundance: .; d_gene: .; CDR3aa: ASSPGRLDTDTQY
v_gene: TRBV15; j_gene: TRBJ1-2; abundance: .; d_gene: .; CDR3aa: ATSDIGRTYGYT
v_gene: TRBV19; j_gene: TRBJ2-7; abundance: .; d_gene: .; CDR3aa: ASSYNYEQY
v_gene: TRBV21-1; j_gene: TRBJ1-6; abundance: .; d_gene: .; CDR3aa: ASSKLNRGNNSPLH
v_gene: TRBV6-5; j_gene: TRBJ1-2; abundance: .; d_gene: TRBD1; CDR3aa: ASKFGGQGSWGYT
v_gene: TRBV19; j_gene: TRBJ2-7; abundance: few; d_gene: .; CDR3aa: ASSKGRLGVEQY
v_gene: TRBV6-2/TRBV6-3; j_gene: TRBJ2-7; abundance: .; d_gene: .; CDR3aa: ASSYSITGPYEQY
v_gene: TRBV2; j_gene: TRBJ2-7; abundance: few; d_gene: .; CDR3aa: ASSEEGYEQY
v_gene: TRBV6-6; j_gene: TRBJ2-7; abundance: .; d_gene: .; CDR3aa: ASSAHWGGPAEQY
v_gene: TRBV10-1; j_gene: TRBJ1-6; abundance: .; d_gene: .; CDR3aa: ASSADRISLH
v_gene: TRBV27; j_gene: TRBJ1-2; abundance: .; d_gene: .; CDR3aa: ASSGRGRHGYT
v_gene: TRBV19; j_gene: TRBJ2-7; abundance: .; d_gene: .; CDR3aa: ASSQILRSSYEQY
v_gene: TRBV19; j_gene: TRBJ1-3; abundance: .; d_gene: TRBD1; CDR3aa: ASGTGAFGNTIY
v_gene: TRBV6-5; j_gene: TRBJ1-4; abundance: .; d_gene: .; CDR3aa: ASSRGILGEKLF
v_gene: TRBV6-2/TRBV6-3; j_gene: TRBJ2-5; abundance: .; d_gene: .; CDR3aa: ASSYPGYGETQY
v_gene: TRBV18; j_gene: TRBJ1-1; abundance: .; d_gene: .; CDR3aa: ASSPTVNTEAF
v_gene: TRBV20-1; j_gene: TRBJ2-5; abundance: .; d_gene: .; CDR3aa: SGQHQETQY
v_gene: TRBV3-1/TRBV3-2; j_gene: TRBJ2-3; abundance: .; d_gene: .; CDR3aa: ASSPGDTQY
v_gene: TRBV29-1; j_gene: TRBJ2-7; abundance: .; d_gene: .; CDR3aa: SVDTGTFSYEQY
v_gene: TRBV6-4; j_gene: TRBJ2-1; abundance: .; d_gene: TRBD1; CDR3aa: ASGTGSGNEQF
v_gene: TRBV29-1; j_gene: TRBJ1-4; abundance: .; d_gene: .; CDR3aa: SVVDPRSSTNEKLF
v_gene: TRBV15; j_gene: TRBJ1-5; abundance: .; d_gene: .; CDR3aa: ATSRGGRSGVNQPQH
v_gene: TRBV10-2; j_gene: TRBJ1-2; abundance: .; d_gene: TRBD1; CDR3aa: ASREKDRGTNYGYT
v_gene: TRBV3-1/TRBV3-2; j_gene: TRBJ1-2; abundance: .; d_gene: TRBD1; CDR3aa: ASSPRDRLNYGYT